What follows describes a single T cell receptor (beta chain). The sample originates from a study of blood T cell repertoires in COVID-19. Study-level information: The analysed material was cDNA or gDNA that came from T cells, B-cell-depleted T cells, or PBMCs.

Original processing notes: Reference gene primer amplification gave nucleated cell count estimates. Here immunoSEQ multiplex PCR was the method, and the copy in TCRdb shows in-frame clones only, minus some. For V, J and clone size, that table is used; D and trimming come from the DNA. The sample has about 220,000 clones, roughly 90% seen once. CDR1 is MGHRA and CDR2 is YSYEKL in the germline V gene. The CDR3 totals 18 residues. V trimming: 3 bases; J trimming: 1 base; junction bases outside the gene matches: 12. The TCR comes from a man aged 35 to 55 with active or convalescent COVID-19. The sequenced sample consisted of peripheral blood. The chain has TRBV4-1 and TRBJ1-3; TRBD1 aligns across 7 bases. The CDR3 sequence: CASSQGGRGRGSGNTIYF. For the CDR3, the DNA is TGCGCCAGCAGCCAGGGGGGTCGGGGCAGGGGGTCTGGAAACACCATATATTTT.